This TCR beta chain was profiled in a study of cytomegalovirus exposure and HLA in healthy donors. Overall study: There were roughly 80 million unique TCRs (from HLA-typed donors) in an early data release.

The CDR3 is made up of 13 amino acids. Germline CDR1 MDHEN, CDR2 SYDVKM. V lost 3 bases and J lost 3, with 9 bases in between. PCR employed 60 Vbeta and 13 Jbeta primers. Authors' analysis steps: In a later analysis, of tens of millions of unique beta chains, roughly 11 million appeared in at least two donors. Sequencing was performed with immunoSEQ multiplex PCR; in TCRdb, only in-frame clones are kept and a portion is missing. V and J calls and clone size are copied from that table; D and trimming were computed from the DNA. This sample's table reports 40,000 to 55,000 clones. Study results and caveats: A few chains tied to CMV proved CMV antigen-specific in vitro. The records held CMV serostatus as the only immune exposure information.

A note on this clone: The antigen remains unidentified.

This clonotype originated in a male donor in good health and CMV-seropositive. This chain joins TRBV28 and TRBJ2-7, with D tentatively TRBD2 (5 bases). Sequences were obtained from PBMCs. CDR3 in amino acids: CASSFLGDYEQYF. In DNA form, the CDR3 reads TGTGCCAGCAGTTTCCTCGGGGACTACGAGCAGTACTTC.